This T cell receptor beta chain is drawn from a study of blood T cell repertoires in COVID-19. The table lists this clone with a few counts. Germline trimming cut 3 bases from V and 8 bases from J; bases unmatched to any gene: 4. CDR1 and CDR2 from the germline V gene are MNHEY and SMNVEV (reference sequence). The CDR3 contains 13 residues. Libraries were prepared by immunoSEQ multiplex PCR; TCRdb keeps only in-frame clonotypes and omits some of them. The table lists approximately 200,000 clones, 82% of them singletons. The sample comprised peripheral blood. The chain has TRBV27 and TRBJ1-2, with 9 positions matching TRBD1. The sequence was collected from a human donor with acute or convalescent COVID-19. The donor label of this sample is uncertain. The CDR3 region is CASSLWGTGGYTF. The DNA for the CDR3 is TGTGCCAGCAGTTTGTGGGGGACAGGGGGCTACACCTTC.